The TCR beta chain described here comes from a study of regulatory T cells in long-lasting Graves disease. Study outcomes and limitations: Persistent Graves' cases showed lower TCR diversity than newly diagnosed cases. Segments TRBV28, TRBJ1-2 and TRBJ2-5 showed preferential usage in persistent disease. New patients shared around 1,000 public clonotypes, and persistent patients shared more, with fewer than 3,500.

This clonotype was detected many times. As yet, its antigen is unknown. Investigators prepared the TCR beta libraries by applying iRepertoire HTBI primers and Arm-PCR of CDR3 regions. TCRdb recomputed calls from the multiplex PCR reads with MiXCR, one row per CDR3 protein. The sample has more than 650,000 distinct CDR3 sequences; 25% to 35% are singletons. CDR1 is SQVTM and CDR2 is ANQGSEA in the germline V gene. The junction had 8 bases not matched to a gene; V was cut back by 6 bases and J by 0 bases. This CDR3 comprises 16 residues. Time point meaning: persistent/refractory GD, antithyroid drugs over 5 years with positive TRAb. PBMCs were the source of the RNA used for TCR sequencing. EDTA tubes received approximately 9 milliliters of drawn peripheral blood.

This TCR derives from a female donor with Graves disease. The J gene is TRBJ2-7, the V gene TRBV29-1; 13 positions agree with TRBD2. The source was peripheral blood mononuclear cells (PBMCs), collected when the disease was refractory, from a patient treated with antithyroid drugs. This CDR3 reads CSVRTSGSLGSYEQYF. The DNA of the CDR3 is TGCAGCGTCCGGACTAGCGGGAGTCTAGGCTCCTACGAGCAGTACTTC.